This TCR beta chain emerged from a study of patients and donors after allogeneic stem cell transplantation (dated by TCRdb to between 2020 and 2021). As to this clonotype: Its cognate antigen has yet to be identified. Base qualities are missing; no much larger clone stands one base away.

Counted from cysteine to phenylalanine, this CDR3 has 17 amino acids. Here the CDR3 DNA is all that survives: 51 bases in frame from base 1. The germline V gene gives CDR1 as SGHTA and CDR2 as FQGTGA. From V the trimming removes 2 bases and from J it removes 6 bases, while the gene matches leave 10 bases of the junction unaccounted for. Libraries were built with RT-PCR. Sequencing took place on a NextSeq 550. TCRdb reprocessed the public reads (quality trimming at Q25 with fastp, clone calling with MiXCR) and kept in-frame beta chains. For every CDR3 protein sequence, its rows merge into one entry that carries the most common genes and DNA. The sample table records some 10,000 distinct CDR3 sequences; less than 25% of these occur just once. The leading ten clones occupy approximately 56% of the sample.

The sample was blood, either unsorted or a sorted T cell fraction (not recorded which). The V gene is TRBV7-3 and the J gene is TRBJ2-1, with 10 bases in between that match TRBD1. The source of this sequence is a human donor who was either an allogeneic HSCT recipient or a stem cell or donor lymphocyte infusion donor (not recorded which). It is not recorded whose cells these are; they may come from a transplant donor. The nucleotide sequence reads as follows: TGTGCCAGCAGCTTAGACAGGGGGCCATCAGACGTCAATGAGCAGTTCTTC. Its protein product is CASSLDRGPSDVNEQFF.